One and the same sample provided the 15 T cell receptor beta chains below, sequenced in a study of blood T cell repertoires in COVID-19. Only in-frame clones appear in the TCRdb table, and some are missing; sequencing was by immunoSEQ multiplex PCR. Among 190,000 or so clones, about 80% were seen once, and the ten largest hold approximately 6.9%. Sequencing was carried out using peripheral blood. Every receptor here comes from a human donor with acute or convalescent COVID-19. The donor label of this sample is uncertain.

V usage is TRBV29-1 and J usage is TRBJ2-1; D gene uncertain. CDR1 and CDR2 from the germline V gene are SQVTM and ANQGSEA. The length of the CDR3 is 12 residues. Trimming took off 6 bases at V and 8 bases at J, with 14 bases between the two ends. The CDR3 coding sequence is TGCAGCGTAGCGACCCCATGGGATGAGCAGTTCTTC. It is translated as CSVATPWDEQFF.

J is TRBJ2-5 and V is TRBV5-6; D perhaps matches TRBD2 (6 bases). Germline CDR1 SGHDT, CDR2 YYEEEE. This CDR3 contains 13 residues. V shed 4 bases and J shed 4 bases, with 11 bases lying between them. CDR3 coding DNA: TGTGCCAGCAGCCTCGGGGGTGCAGAGACCCAGTACTTC. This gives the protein CASSLGGAETQYF.

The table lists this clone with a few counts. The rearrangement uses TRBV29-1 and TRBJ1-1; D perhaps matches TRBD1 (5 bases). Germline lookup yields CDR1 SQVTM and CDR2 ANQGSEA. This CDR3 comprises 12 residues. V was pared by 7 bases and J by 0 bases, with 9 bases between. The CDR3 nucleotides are TGCAGCGACTGGACACTGAACACTGAAGCTTTCTTT. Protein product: CSDWTLNTEAFF.

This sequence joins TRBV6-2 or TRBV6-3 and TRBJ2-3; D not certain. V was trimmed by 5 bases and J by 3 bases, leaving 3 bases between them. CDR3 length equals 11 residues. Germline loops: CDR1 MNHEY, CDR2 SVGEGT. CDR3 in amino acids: CASSQTDTQYF. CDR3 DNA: TGTGCCAGCAGTCAAACAGATACGCAGTATTTT.

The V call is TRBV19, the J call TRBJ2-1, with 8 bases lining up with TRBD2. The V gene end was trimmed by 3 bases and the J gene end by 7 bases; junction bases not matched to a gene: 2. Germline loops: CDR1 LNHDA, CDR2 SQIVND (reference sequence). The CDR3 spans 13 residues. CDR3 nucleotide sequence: TGTGCCAGTAGTATTTCTAGCGGGAATGAGCAGTTCTTC. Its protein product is CASSISSGNEQFF.

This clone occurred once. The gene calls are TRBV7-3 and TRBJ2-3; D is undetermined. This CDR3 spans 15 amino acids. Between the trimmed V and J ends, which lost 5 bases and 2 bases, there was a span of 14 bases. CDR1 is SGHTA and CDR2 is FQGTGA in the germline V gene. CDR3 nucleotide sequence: TGTGCCAGCAGCCTTCTCGGTGGTTACACAGATACGCAGTATTTT. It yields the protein CASSLLGGYTDTQYF.

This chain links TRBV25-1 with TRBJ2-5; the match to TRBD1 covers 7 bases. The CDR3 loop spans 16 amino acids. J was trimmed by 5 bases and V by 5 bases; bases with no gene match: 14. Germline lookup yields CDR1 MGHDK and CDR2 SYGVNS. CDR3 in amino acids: CASSRGRQGGGETQYF. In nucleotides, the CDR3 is TGTGCCAGCAGTCGGGGCCGACAGGGTGGTGGGGAGACCCAGTACTTC.

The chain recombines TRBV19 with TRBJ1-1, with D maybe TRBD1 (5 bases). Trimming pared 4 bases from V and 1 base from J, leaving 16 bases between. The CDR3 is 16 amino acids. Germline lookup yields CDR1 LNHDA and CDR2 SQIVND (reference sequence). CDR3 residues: CASSTPPGGGNTEAFF. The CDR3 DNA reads TGTGCCAGTAGTACCCCGCCGGGGGGAGGGAACACTGAAGCTTTCTTT.

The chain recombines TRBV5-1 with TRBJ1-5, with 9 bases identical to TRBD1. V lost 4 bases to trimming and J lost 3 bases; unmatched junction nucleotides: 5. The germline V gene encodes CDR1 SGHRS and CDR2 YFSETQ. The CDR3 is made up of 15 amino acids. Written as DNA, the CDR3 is TGCGCCAGCAGCCTGGGGGACAGGGCCAATCAGCCCCAGCATTTT. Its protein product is CASSLGDRANQPQHF. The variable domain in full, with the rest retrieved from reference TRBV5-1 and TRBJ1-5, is KAGVTQTPRYLIKTRGQQVTLSCSPISGHRSVSWYQQTPGQGLQFLFEYFSETQRNKGNFPGRFSGRQFSNSRSEMNVSTLELGDSALYLCASSLGDRANQPQHFGDGTRLSIL.

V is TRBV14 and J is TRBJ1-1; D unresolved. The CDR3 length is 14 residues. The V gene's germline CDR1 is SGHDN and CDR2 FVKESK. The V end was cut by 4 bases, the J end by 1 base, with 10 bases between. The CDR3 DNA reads TGTGCCAGCAGCCCTCTGGGAGGGAACACTGAAGCTTTCTTT. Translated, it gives CASSPLGGNTEAFF.

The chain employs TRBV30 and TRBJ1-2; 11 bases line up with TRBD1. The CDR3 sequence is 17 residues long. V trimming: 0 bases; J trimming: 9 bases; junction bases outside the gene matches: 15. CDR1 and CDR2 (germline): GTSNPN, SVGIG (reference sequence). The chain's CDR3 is CAWSVQLSRTGGKRYTF. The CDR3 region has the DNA TGTGCCTGGAGTGTACAACTAAGTCGGACAGGGGGCAAGCGCTACACCTTC.

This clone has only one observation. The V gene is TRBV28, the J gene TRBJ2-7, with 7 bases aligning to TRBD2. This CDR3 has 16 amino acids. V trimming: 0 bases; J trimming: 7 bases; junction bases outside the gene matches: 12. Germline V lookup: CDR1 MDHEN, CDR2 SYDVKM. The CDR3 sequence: CASSLWASGVGSEQYF. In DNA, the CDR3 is TGTGCCAGCAGTTTATGGGCTAGCGGAGTGGGGTCGGAGCAGTACTTC.

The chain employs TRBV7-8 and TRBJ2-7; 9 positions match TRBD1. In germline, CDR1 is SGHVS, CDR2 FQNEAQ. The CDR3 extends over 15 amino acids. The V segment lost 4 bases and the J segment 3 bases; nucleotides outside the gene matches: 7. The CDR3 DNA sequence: TGTGCCAGCAGCTACCGGGACAGGGTTTTCTACGAGCAGTACTTC. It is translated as CASSYRDRVFYEQYF.

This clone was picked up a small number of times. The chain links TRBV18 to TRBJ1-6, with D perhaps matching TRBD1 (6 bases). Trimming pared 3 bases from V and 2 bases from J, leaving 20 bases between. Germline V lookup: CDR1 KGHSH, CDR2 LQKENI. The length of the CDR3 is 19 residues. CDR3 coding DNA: TGTGCCAGCTCACCCTTCGATCCAACCGGGACAACCTATAATTCACCCCTCCACTTT. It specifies CASSPFDPTGTTYNSPLHF.

The CDR3 is CASREGTGLSPLHF. CDR3 nucleotide sequence: TGTGCCAGTAGAGAAGGGACAGGGCTATCACCCCTCCACTTT. V gene TRBV19 combines with J gene TRBJ1-6; 9 bases are shared with TRBD1. Germline lookup yields CDR1 LNHDA and CDR2 SQIVND (reference sequence). J was trimmed by 10 bases and V by 6 bases; bases with no gene match: 7. The CDR3 has 14 residues.